A selection of T cell receptor beta chains follows, all from one sample in a study of shared clonotypes between healthy human individuals. The data were produced by immunoSEQ multiplex PCR, yet TCRdb's version contains in-frame clones alone and is incomplete. The data hold around 2,000,000 clones, with around 96% observed a single time. The sequenced material came from naive CD8+ T cells sorted from blood. The source is a man aged 18 to 35 in good health. Each CDR3 is given with its conserved first and last residue. Fields, in order: D gene, clone size, V gene, CDR3 length, J gene, CDR3 DNA, CDR3 protein. The D gene is left open where the match is weak. Clone size is stated in some rows and not others, as once, few, many or a class when expanded.

.	.	TRBV27	12	TRBJ2-1	TGTGCCAGCAGTTTTTTAGACAATGAGCAGTTCTTC	CASSFLDNEQFF
.	.	TRBV29-1	14	TRBJ2-3	TGCAGCGGCCGGAACGGGGAAAGCACAGATACGCAGTATTTT	CSGRNGESTDTQYF
.	few	TRBV7-2	14	TRBJ1-1	TGTGCCAGCAGAAAAAACGTAGGGTGGGCTGAAGCTTTCTTT	CASRKNVGWAEAFF
.	.	TRBV28	14	TRBJ2-1	TGTGCCAGCAGCTGGGATACCTCCTACAATGAGCAGTTCTTC	CASSWDTSYNEQFF
TRBD2	.	TRBV2	16	TRBJ2-1	TGTGCCAGCAGCGGCACTGCGGGGGGGCCCGCGGATGAGCAGTTCTTC	CASSGTAGGPADEQFF
.	.	TRBV27	17	TRBJ2-1	TGTGCCAGCAGCATTACCGGGACATTCCCATCCTACAATGAGCAGTTCTTC	CASSITGTFPSYNEQFF
.	.	TRBV18	13	TRBJ2-1	TGTGCCAGCTCACCCCCTGGGAGGAATGAGCAGTTCTTC	CASSPPGRNEQFF
.	.	TRBV6-4	12	TRBJ1-5	TGTGCCAGCAGTGACTCGTCCAGAACTAAGCATTTT	CASSDSSRTKHF
TRBD1	once	TRBV4-3	15	TRBJ2-7	TGCGCCAGCAGCCAGCAATTCGGACAGGGCTACGAGCAGTACTTC	CASSQQFGQGYEQYF
.	.	TRBV19	13	TRBJ2-1	TGTGCCAGTAGTTGGGGGCTGAACAATGAGCAGTTCTTC	CASSWGLNNEQFF
.	.	TRBV10-2	14	TRBJ1-5	TGCGCCAGCAGAGAAACCCCCCCGGGTCAGCCCCAGCATTTT	CASRETPPGQPQHF
TRBD2	.	TRBV4-1	17	TRBJ2-7	TGCGCCAGCAGCCAAGTTCTGAGACTAGCGGTTCCCTACGAGCAGTACTTC	CASSQVLRLAVPYEQYF
.	.	TRBV9	14	TRBJ2-5	TGTGCCAGCAGCGTAGAGGGGGGGTTGGAGACCCAGTACTTC	CASSVEGGLETQYF
.	.	TRBV2	12	TRBJ2-5	TGTGCCAGCAGTGCTGGGCAAGAGACCCAGTACTTC	CASSAGQETQYF
TRBD1	.	TRBV5-1	15	TRBJ1-3	TGCGCCAGCAGCTTCGACAGGGGGCCCGGAAACACCATATATTTT	CASSFDRGPGNTIYF
TRBD1	.	TRBV7-9	18	TRBJ2-2	TGTGCCAGCAGCTTAGCCAGGGGGCGCCCCCAAGGCACCGGGGAGCTGTTTTTT	CASSLARGRPQGTGELFF
.	.	TRBV7-9	12	TRBJ1-2	TGTGCCAGCAGCTTAAATCATTATGGCTACACCTTC	CASSLNHYGYTF
.	.	TRBV5-6	11	TRBJ2-1	TGTGCCAGCAGCGCATTAGGAGAGCAGTTCTTC	CASSALGEQFF
TRBD2	.	TRBV5-4	15	TRBJ2-3	TGTGCCAGCAGCTTGGGGGGACTAGATGTGGATACGCAGTATTTT	CASSLGGLDVDTQYF
.	.	TRBV5-6	13	TRBJ1-1	TGTGCCAGCAGCTTGGGACTTTACACTGAAGCTTTCTTT	CASSLGLYTEAFF
TRBD1	.	TRBV28	14	TRBJ2-7	TGTGCCAGCAGTTTGACCGGGACAGGGTCCGAGCAGTACTTC	CASSLTGTGSEQYF
.	.	TRBV19	13	TRBJ1-6	TGTGCCAGTAGTATAGTTGAGAATTCACCCCTCCACTTT	CASSIVENSPLHF
.	.	TRBV6-5	13	TRBJ1-2	TGTGCCAGCAGTTACGCTCAGAACTATGGCTACACCTTC	CASSYAQNYGYTF
.	.	TRBV28	16	TRBJ2-2	TGTGCCAGCAGCACCGACGGGACACCGAACACCGGGGAGCTGTTTTTT	CASSTDGTPNTGELFF
.	.	TRBV27	13	TRBJ2-3	TGTGCCAGCAGGGCCCTTTACACAGATACGCAGTATTTT	CASRALYTDTQYF
.	.	TRBV6-5	15	TRBJ2-4	TGTGCCAGCAGTTACTTCGACAGCGACAAAAACATTCAGTACTTC	CASSYFDSDKNIQYF
.	.	TRBV18	14	TRBJ2-7	TGTGCCAGCTCACCAGTTGGGGGCTCCTACGAGCAGTACTTC	CASSPVGGSYEQYF
.	.	TRBV7-9	14	TRBJ1-2	TGTGCCAGCAGCACGGGACAACTAGCCTATGGCTACACCTTC	CASSTGQLAYGYTF
TRBD1	.	TRBV19	14	TRBJ2-7	TGTGCCAGTAGTTTTGGGACAGGCCCCTACGAGCAGTACTTC	CASSFGTGPYEQYF
TRBD2	once	TRBV9	16	TRBJ2-2	TGTGCCAGCAGCGTCATAGAGCGGGGGGACACCGGGGAGCTGTTTTTT	CASSVIERGDTGELFF
TRBD1	.	TRBV6-5	14	TRBJ2-7	TGTGCCAGCAGTTATACAGGGGTTATCAACGAGCAGTACTTC	CASSYTGVINEQYF
TRBD2	.	TRBV9	13	TRBJ2-7	TGTGCCAGCAGCGTAGGGGAGGGTTACGAGCAGTACTTC	CASSVGEGYEQYF
.	once	TRBV13	19	TRBJ2-2	TGTGCCAGCAGCTCCCGGGGTTTATGGGCATCGACGAACACCGGGGAGCTGTTTTTT	CASSSRGLWASTNTGELFF
TRBD2	.	TRBV2	15	TRBJ2-7	TGTGCCAGCAGGAGGGAAGCGGGGGGGCTCTACGAGCAGTACTTC	CASRREAGGLYEQYF
TRBD1	.	TRBV9	15	TRBJ1-1	TGTGCCAGCAGCGATGAACAGGGGGCGATAACTGAAGCTTTCTTT	CASSDEQGAITEAFF
.	.	TRBV4-1	14	TRBJ2-1	TGCGCCAGCAGCCTACGGATTAGCTATGCTGAGCAGTTCTTC	CASSLRISYAEQFF